This T cell receptor (beta chain) was documented in a study of blood T cell repertoires in COVID-19. Method: immunoSEQ multiplex PCR; TCRdb's copy keeps in-frame clones and lacks some. The data contain 65,000 to 100,000 clones, 65% to 85% of them singletons. The CDR3 extends over 15 amino acids. V trimming: 4 bases; J trimming: 7 bases; junction bases outside the gene matches: 7. In germline, CDR1 is SGHTA, CDR2 FQGNSA. Sequencing input: peripheral blood. The TCR sequence derives from an elderly woman with acute or convalescent COVID-19. This chain joins TRBV7-2 and TRBJ1-2, with 12 bases aligning to TRBD1. The CDR3 is CASSSGTGGAFGYTF. DNA for the CDR3: TGTGCCAGCAGCTCGGGGACAGGGGGCGCTTTTGGCTACACCTTC. Full variable domain (outside the CDR3, taken from reference TRBV7-2 and TRBJ1-2): GAGVSQSPSNKVTEKGKDVELRCDPISGHTALYWYRQSLGQGLEFLIYFQGNSAPDKSGLPSDRFSAERTGGSVSTLTIQRTQQEDSAVYLCASSSGTGGAFGYTFGSGTRLTVV.